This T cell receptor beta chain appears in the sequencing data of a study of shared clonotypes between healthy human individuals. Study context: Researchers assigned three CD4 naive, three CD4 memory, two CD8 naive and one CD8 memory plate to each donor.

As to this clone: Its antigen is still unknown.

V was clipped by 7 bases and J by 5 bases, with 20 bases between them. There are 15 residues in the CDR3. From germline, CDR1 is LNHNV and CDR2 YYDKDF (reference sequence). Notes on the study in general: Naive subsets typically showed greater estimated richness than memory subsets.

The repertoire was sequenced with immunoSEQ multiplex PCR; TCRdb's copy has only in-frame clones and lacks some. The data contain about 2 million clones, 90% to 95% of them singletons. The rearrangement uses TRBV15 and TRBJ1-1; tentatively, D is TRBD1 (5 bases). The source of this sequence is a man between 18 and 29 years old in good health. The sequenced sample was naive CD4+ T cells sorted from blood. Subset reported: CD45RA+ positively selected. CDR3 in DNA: TGTGCCACCAACCACTTTGGGCAGGGAGGAACTGAAGCTTTCTTT. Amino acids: CATNHFGQGGTEAFF.